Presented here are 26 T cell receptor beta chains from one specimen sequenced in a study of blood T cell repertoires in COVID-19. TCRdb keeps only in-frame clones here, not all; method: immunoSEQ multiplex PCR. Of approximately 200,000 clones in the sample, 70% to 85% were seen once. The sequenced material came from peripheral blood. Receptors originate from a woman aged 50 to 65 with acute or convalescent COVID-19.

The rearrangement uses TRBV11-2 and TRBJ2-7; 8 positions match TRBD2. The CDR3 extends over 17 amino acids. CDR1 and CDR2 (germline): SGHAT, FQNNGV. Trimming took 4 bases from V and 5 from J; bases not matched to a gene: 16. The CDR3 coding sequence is TGTGCCAGCAGCTCCGACCCCTTCGGGAGGGTTGGTAACGAGCAGTACTTC. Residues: CASSSDPFGRVGNEQYF. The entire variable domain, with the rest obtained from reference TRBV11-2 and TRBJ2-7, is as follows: EAGVAQSPRYKIIEKRQSVAFWCNPISGHATLYWYQQILGQGPKLLIQFQNNGVVDDSQLPKDRFSAERLKGVDSTLKIQPAKLEDSAVYLCASSSDPFGRVGNEQYFGPGTRLTVT.

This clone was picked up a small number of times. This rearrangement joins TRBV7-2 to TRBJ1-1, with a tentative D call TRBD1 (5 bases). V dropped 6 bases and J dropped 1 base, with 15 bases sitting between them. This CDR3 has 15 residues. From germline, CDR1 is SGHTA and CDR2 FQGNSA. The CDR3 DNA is TGTGCCAGCAGTGATCGAACCGGGGGGAACACTGAAGCTTTCTTT. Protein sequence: CASSDRTGGNTEAFF.

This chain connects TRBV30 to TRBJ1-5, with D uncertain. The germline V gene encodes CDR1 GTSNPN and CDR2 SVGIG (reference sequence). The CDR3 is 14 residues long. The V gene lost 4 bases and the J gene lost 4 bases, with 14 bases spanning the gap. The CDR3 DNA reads TGTGCCTGGAAGGGAGAGGCACGTAATCAGCCCCAGCATTTT. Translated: CAWKGEARNQPQHF. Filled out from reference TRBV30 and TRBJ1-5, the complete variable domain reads SQTIHQWPATLVQPVGSPLSLECTVEGTSNPNLYWYRQAAGRGLQLLFYSVGIGQISSEVPQNLSASRPQDRQFILSSKKLLLSDSGFYLCAWKGEARNQPQHFGDGTRLSIL.

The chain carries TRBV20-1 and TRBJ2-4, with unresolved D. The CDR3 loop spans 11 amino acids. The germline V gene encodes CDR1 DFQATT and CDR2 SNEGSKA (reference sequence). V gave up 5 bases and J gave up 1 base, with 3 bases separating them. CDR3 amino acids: CSAQAKNIQYF. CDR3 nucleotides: TGCAGTGCTCAGGCCAAAAACATTCAGTACTTC.

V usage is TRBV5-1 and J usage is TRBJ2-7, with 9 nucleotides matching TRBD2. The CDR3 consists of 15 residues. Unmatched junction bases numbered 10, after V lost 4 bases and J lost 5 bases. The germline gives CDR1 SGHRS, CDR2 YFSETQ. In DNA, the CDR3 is TGCGCCAGCAGCGGAAGTGGTAGCGGGAGCGACGAGCAGTACTTC. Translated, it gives CASSGSGSGSDEQYF.

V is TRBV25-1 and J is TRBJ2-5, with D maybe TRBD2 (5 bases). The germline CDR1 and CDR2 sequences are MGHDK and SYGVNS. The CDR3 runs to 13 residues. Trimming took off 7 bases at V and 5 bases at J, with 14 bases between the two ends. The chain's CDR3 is CASTWTYGETQYF. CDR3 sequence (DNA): TGTGCCAGCACATGGACTTATGGGGAGACCCAGTACTTC.

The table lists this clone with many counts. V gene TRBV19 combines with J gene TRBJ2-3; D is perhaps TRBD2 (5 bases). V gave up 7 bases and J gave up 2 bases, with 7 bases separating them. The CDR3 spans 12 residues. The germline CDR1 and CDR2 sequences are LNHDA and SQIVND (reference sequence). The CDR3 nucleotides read TGTGCCAGTACTCGGGACACAGATACGCAGTATTTT. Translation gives CASTRDTDTQYF. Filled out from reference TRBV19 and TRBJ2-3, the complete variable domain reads DGGITQSPKYLFRKEGQNVTLSCEQNLNHDAMYWYRQDPGQGLRLIYYSQIVNDFQKGDIAEGYSVSREKKESFPLTVTSAQKNPTAFYLCASTRDTDTQYFGPGTRLTVL.

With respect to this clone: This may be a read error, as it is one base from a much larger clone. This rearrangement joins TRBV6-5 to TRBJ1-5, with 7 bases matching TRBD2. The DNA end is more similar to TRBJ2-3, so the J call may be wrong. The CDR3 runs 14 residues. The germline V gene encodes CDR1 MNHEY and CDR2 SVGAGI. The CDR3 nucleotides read TGTGCCAGCAGTTATAGCGGGTCAAATCAGCCCCAGTATTTT. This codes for CASSYSGSNQPQYF.

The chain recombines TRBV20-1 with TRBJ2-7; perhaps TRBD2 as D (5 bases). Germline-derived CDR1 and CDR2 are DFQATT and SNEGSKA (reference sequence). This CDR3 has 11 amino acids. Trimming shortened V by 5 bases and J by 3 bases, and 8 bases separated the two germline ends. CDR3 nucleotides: TGCAGTGCTTTTGACTACTACGAGCAGTACTTC. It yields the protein CSAFDYYEQYF.

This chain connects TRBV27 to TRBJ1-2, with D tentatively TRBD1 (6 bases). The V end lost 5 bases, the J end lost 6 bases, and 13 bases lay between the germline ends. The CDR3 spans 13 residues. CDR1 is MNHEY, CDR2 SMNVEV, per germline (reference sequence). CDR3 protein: CASSPAAGDGYTF. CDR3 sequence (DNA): TGTGCCAGCAGTCCCGCGGCAGGGGATGGCTACACCTTC.

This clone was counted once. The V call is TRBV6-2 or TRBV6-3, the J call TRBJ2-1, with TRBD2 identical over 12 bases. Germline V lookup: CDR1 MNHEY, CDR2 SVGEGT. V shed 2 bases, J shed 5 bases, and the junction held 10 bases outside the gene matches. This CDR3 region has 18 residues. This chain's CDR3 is CASSYGLAGGRVNNEQFF. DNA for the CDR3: TGTGCCAGCAGTTACGGGCTAGCGGGGGGGCGAGTGAACAATGAGCAGTTCTTC.

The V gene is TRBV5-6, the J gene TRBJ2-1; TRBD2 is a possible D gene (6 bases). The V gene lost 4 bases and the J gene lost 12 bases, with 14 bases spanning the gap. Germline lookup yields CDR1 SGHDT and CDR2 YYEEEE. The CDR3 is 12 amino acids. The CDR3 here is CASSRRVEGQFF. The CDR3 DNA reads TGTGCCAGCAGCCGGAGGGTGGAAGGGCAGTTCTTC.

For the CDR3, the DNA is TGTGCCAGCAGTTACTCACCCACAGGGGGCCTCTACGAGCAGTACTTC. Its protein is CASSYSPTGGLYEQYF. The chain recombines TRBV6-2 or TRBV6-3 with TRBJ2-7, with TRBD1 matching over 9 bases. V shed 0 bases, J shed 3 bases, and the junction held 6 bases outside the gene matches. CDR1 is MNHEY, CDR2 SVGEGT, per germline. The CDR3 loop spans 16 amino acids.

The CDR3 spells CASSLRQGLEAFF. The CDR3 DNA follows: TGTGCCAGCAGTTTGAGACAGGGCCTTGAAGCTTTCTTT. The V and J genes are TRBV6-6 and TRBJ1-1, with TRBD1 identical over 7 bases. This CDR3 comprises 13 residues. Germline CDR1 is MNHNY and CDR2 is SVGAGI (reference sequence). J lost 7 bases, V lost 4 bases, and 6 bases had no gene match.

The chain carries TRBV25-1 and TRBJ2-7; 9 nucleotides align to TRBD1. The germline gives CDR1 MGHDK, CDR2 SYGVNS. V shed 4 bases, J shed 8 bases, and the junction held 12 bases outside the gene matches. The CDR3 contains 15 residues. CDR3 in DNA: TGTGCCAGCAGTGTAGTCGGGACAGGGCCGATAAAGCAGTACTTC. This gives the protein CASSVVGTGPIKQYF.

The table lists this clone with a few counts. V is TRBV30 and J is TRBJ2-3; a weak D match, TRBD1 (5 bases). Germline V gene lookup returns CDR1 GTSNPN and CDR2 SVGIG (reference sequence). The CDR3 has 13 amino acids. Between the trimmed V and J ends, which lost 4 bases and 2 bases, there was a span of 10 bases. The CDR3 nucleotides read TGTGCCTGGACAGGGTCTCTCACAGATACGCAGTATTTT. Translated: CAWTGSLTDTQYF.

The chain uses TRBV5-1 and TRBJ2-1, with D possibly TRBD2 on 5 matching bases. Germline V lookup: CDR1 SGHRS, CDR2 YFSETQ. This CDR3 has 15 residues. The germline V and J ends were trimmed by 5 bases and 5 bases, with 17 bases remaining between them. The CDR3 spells CASRFGPPGDNEQFF. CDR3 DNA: TGCGCCAGCAGGTTTGGGCCGCCCGGGGACAATGAGCAGTTCTTC.

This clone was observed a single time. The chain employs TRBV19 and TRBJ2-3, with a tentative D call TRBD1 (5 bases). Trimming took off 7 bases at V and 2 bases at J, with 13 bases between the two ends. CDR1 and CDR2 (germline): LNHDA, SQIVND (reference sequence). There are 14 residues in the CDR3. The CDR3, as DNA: TGTGCCAGTACGCGGCAGGGCTTCACAGATACGCAGTATTTT. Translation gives CASTRQGFTDTQYF.

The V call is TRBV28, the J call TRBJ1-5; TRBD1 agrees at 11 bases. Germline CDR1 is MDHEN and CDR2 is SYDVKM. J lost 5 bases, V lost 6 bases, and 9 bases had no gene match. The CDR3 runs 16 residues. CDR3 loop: CASSPGQGGYDQPQHF. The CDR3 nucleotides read TGTGCCAGCAGCCCGGGACAGGGGGGTTATGATCAGCCCCAGCATTTT.

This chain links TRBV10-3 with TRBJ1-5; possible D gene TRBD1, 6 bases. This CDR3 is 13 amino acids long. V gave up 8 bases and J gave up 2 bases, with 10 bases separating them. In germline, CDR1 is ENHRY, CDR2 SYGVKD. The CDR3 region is CAIARTGNQPQHF. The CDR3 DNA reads TGTGCCATCGCGCGGACAGGCAATCAGCCCCAGCATTTT.

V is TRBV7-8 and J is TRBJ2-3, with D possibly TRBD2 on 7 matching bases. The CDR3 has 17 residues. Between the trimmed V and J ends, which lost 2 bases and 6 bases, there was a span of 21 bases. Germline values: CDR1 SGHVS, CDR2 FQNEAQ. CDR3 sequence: CASSLHPTGGTADTQYF. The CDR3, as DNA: TGTGCCAGCAGCTTACATCCGACGGGGGGCACGGCGGATACGCAGTATTTT.

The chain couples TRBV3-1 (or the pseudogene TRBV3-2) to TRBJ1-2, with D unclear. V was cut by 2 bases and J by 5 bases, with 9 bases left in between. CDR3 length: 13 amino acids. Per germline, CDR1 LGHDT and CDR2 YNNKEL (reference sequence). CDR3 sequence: CASSQKTTYGYTF. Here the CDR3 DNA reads TGTGCCAGCAGCCAAAAAACAACATATGGCTACACCTTC.

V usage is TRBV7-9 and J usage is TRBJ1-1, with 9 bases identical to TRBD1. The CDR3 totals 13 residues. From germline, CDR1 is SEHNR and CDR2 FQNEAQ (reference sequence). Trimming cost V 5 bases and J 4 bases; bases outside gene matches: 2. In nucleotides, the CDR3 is TGTGCCAGCAGCGCACAGGGGGCCACTGAAGCTTTCTTT. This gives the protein CASSAQGATEAFF.

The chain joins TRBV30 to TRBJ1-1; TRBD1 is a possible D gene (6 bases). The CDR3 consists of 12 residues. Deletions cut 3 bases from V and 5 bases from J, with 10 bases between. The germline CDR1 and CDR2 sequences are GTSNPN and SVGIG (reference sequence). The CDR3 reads CAWSPTGTEAFF. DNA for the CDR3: TGTGCCTGGAGCCCAACAGGGACTGAAGCTTTCTTT.

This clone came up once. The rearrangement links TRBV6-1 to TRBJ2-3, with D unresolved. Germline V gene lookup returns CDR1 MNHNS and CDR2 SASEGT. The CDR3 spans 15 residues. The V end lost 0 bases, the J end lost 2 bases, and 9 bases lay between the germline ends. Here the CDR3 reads CASSEAEQFTDTQYF. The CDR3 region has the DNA TGTGCCAGCAGTGAAGCAGAACAGTTCACAGATACGCAGTATTTT.

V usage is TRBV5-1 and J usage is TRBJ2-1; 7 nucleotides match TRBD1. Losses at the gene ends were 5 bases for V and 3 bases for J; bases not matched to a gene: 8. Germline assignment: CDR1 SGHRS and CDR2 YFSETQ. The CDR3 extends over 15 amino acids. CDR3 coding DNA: TGCGCCAGCAGTTCCGGACAGGCGCGCTACAATGAGCAGTTCTTC. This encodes CASSSGQARYNEQFF.